These 25 T cell receptor beta chains came from one sample sequenced in a study of cytomegalovirus exposure and HLA in healthy donors. Amplification used 60 Vbeta primers and 13 Jbeta primers. TCRdb's copy holds only in-frame clones and misses some; the assay was immunoSEQ multiplex PCR. This sample's table reports more than 130,000 clones. Sample: PBMCs. The receptors shown here come from a man aged 40-55 years in good health and CMV-seronegative.

This chain uses TRBV9 with TRBJ2-3; no firm D call. The V gene lost 3 bases and the J gene lost 8 bases, with 7 bases spanning the gap. The CDR3 contains 11 residues. Germline assignment: CDR1 SGDLS and CDR2 YYNGEE. The CDR3 loop reads CASSASGTQYF. In DNA form, the CDR3 reads TGTGCCAGCAGCGCGTCAGGTACGCAGTATTTT.

The J gene is TRBJ2-5, the V gene TRBV18; D is unresolved. This CDR3 is 12 amino acids long. V lost 3 bases, J lost 3 bases, and 5 bases lay in between. Germline values: CDR1 KGHSH, CDR2 LQKENI. The CDR3 loop reads CASSPEKETQYF. DNA of the CDR3: TGTGCCAGCTCACCCGAGAAAGAGACCCAGTACTTC.

J is TRBJ2-7 and V is TRBV4-2; 8 nucleotides match TRBD1. Looked up from germline, CDR1 is LGHNA and CDR2 is YNFKEQ. This CDR3 has 15 residues. Unmatched junction bases numbered 4, after V lost 1 base and J lost 2 bases. In DNA form, the CDR3 reads TGTGCCAGCAGCCAAGTAGGGACAGGTCCCTACGAGCAGTACTTC. Translated: CASSQVGTGPYEQYF.

The V gene is TRBV19, the J gene TRBJ1-5; possibly TRBD1 for D (5 bases). V shed 5 bases and J shed 7 bases, with 12 bases lying between them. The CDR3 runs to 13 residues. CDR1 is LNHDA, CDR2 SQIVND, per germline (reference sequence). The CDR3 here is CASSPGGRQPQHF. The CDR3 nucleotides read TGTGCCAGTAGTCCCGGGGGACGGCAGCCCCAGCATTTT.

The V gene is TRBV11-3, the J gene TRBJ2-3, with D unclear. Trimming cost V 2 bases and J 5 bases, with 14 bases left between them. The CDR3 consists of 15 residues. Germline CDR1 SGHNT, CDR2 YENEEA. The CDR3 spells CASSLLSRPGDTQYF. The DNA for the CDR3 is TGTGCCAGCAGCTTACTTTCGAGGCCGGGAGATACGCAGTATTTT.

DNA of the CDR3: TGTGCCAGCAGCTCGACTAGCTGGGAACGAGTTGAGCAGTTCTTC. Translated, it gives CASSSTSWERVEQFF. The chain links TRBV7-2 to TRBJ2-1; 7 bases fit TRBD2. Germline CDR1 reads SGHTA; CDR2 reads FQGNSA. CDR3 length equals 15 residues. J lost 9 bases, V lost 4 bases, and 12 bases had no gene match.

This sequence joins TRBV19 and TRBJ2-1; 9 positions match TRBD1. This CDR3 has 16 residues. Germline-derived CDR1 and CDR2 are LNHDA and SQIVND (reference sequence). The J segment lost 3 bases and the V segment lost 1 base, leaving 4 bases of the junction unmatched. The CDR3, as DNA: TGTGCCAGTAGTATAGGAAGGACAGGGGTCTACAATGAGCAGTTCTTC. Its translation: CASSIGRTGVYNEQFF.

This chain joins TRBV5-1 and TRBJ2-5, with TRBD1 matching 8 bases. The end of the DNA aligns better with TRBJ2-7, so the J call may be wrong. The CDR3 is 15 amino acids. Germline V gene sequence: CDR1 SGHRS, CDR2 YFSETQ. The CDR3 nucleotides are TGCGCCAGCAGCTTCGGGACAGGCCCCTTGGGCGAGCAGTACTTC. Amino acid sequence: CASSFGTGPLGEQYF.

The chain joins TRBV15 to TRBJ1-3; no clear D gene. The CDR3 spans 14 residues. V was pared by 3 bases and J by 2 bases, with 8 bases between. Germline V gene lookup returns CDR1 LNHNV and CDR2 YYDKDF (reference sequence). In DNA, the CDR3 is TGTGCCACCAGCAGCGGCGGTACTGGAAACACCATATATTTT. Translating it yields CATSSGGTGNTIYF.

The chain uses TRBV7-8 and TRBJ2-2; TRBD2 aligns across 7 bases. The CDR3 runs 14 residues. Germline V CDR1 and CDR2: SGHVS, FQNEAQ. After removal of 11 bases from V and 3 bases from J, the junction contained 9 bases not matched to a gene. CDR3 loop: CAGGGRADTGELFF. CDR3 DNA: TGTGCCGGGGGGGGTAGGGCGGACACCGGGGAGCTGTTTTTT.

The CDR3 spells CASSLDRTHSYYGYTF. The CDR3 DNA reads as TGTGCCAGCAGCTTAGACCGTACCCACTCGTACTATGGCTACACCTTC. The chain combines TRBV7-8 with TRBJ1-2; no clear D. V lost 1 base to trimming and J lost 3 bases, with 15 bases between them. This CDR3 is 16 amino acids long. CDR1 SGHVS and CDR2 FQNEAQ come from the germline V gene.

This chain uses TRBV19 with TRBJ2-5, with 8 bases that match TRBD2. Unmatched junction bases numbered 2, after V lost 6 bases and J lost 2 bases. Germline CDR1 is LNHDA and CDR2 is SQIVND (reference sequence). The CDR3 consists of 13 residues. DNA for the CDR3: TGTGCCAGTAGGCGCGGGGGGCAAGAGACCCAGTACTTC. Its protein product is CASRRGGQETQYF.

V usage is TRBV10-3 and J usage is TRBJ2-6, with 7 bases matching TRBD2. The CDR3 is 16 amino acids. J gave up 1 base and V 8 bases, and 8 bases lay outside the gene matches. Germline loops: CDR1 ENHRY, CDR2 SYGVKD. The DNA of the CDR3 is TGTGCCATCGGGGGAGGGCCTATATCTGGGGCCAACGTCCTGACTTTC. Protein sequence: CAIGGGPISGANVLTF.

CDR3: CAISGTFVVEEAFF. The CDR3 nucleotides are TGTGCCATCAGTGGGACTTTCGTGGTGGAGGAAGCTTTCTTT. The chain employs TRBV10-3 and TRBJ1-1; D not resolved. Trimming cost V 4 bases and J 8 bases, with 17 bases left between them. From germline, CDR1 is ENHRY and CDR2 SYGVKD. CDR3 length equals 14 residues.

J is TRBJ1-2 and V is TRBV6-1, with TRBD1 as a possible D gene (6 bases). CDR1 and CDR2 (germline): MNHNS, SASEGT. V was cut by 7 bases and J by 8 bases, with 17 bases left in between. This CDR3 has 13 amino acids. This CDR3 is CASIRGAPGGYTF. CDR3 coding DNA: TGTGCCAGCATCCGGGGGGCGCCGGGGGGCTACACCTTC.

The V call is TRBV9, the J call TRBJ1-1, with TRBD1 matching over 7 bases. From germline, CDR1 is SGDLS and CDR2 YYNGEE. The CDR3 has 17 residues. J gave up 1 base and V 3 bases, and 12 bases lay outside the gene matches. The CDR3 DNA sequence: TGTGCCAGCAGCGAGTCCCGAACAGGGGAAAGGAACACTGAAGCTTTCTTT. Translation gives CASSESRTGERNTEAFF.

The chain couples TRBV28 to TRBJ2-2, with a tentative D call TRBD1 (6 bases). This CDR3 is 13 amino acids long. Germline CDR1 reads MDHEN; CDR2 reads SYDVKM. V lost 7 bases and J 3 bases, leaving 9 bases between the germline ends. CDR3 sequence reads: CASTSGDTGELFF. CDR3 nucleotide sequence: TGTGCCAGCACCTCAGGGGACACCGGGGAGCTGTTTTTT.

The rearrangement links TRBV7-6 to TRBJ2-7; 7 bases line up with TRBD1. From germline, CDR1 is SGHVS and CDR2 FNYEAQ. The CDR3 totals 14 residues. V lost 8 bases and J lost 2; bases outside the gene matches: 9. The CDR3 spells CASGKTGPTYEQYF. The CDR3 nucleotides are TGTGCCAGCGGGAAGACAGGGCCCACCTACGAGCAGTACTTC.

This chain uses TRBV18 with TRBJ1-1; possibly TRBD1 for D (5 bases). CDR3 length equals 16 residues. With 5 bases removed from V and 2 bases from J, the gap between germline ends came to 18 bases. CDR1 and CDR2 (germline): KGHSH, LQKENI. CDR3 loop: CASSAGLEGTNTEAFF. The CDR3 nucleotides are TGTGCCAGCTCAGCGGGGCTGGAGGGGACCAACACTGAAGCTTTCTTT.

The V call is TRBV29-1, the J call TRBJ2-3, with TRBD2 identical over 7 bases. The CDR3 contains 15 residues. Unmatched junction bases numbered 9, after V lost 6 bases and J lost 0 bases. Germline V gene sequence: CDR1 SQVTM, CDR2 ANQGSEA. CDR3 nucleotide sequence: TGCAGCGTAACAGTCCCAGCGGGGAGCACAGATACGCAGTATTTT. Protein: CSVTVPAGSTDTQYF.

This sequence joins TRBV13 and TRBJ2-3; 11 bases agree with TRBD2. Germline CDR1 PRHDT, CDR2 FYEKMQ (reference sequence). The CDR3 has 17 amino acids. The V gene end was trimmed by 4 bases and the J gene end by 1 base; junction bases not matched to a gene: 7. The CDR3 is CASSSTGLAAGTDTQYF. The CDR3 nucleotides read TGTGCCAGCAGCTCAACGGGACTAGCGGCGGGCACAGATACGCAGTATTTT.

V is TRBV6-5 and J is TRBJ1-1; D gene ambiguous. CDR3 length equals 11 residues. Germline V gives CDR1 MNHEY, CDR2 SVGAGI. The ends were cut back, 5 bases at V and 11 bases at J, with 12 bases in the middle. The CDR3 spells CASSAGREAFF. In DNA form, the CDR3 reads TGTGCCAGCAGTGCCGGCCGGGAGGCTTTCTTT.

The CDR3 spells CASSMARGAPYGYTF. CDR3 bases: TGTGCCAGCAGCATGGCCCGGGGGGCTCCTTATGGCTACACCTTC. The chain has TRBV6-1 and TRBJ1-2, with D possibly TRBD1 on 6 matching bases. This CDR3 contains 15 residues. Germline lookup yields CDR1 MNHNS and CDR2 SASEGT. Trimming left V 6 bases short and J 5 bases short, with 19 bases between.

V is TRBV7-9 and J is TRBJ2-1, with D maybe TRBD1 (6 bases). The CDR3 is 15 residues long. Germline V gives CDR1 SEHNR, CDR2 FQNEAQ (reference sequence). V was trimmed by 0 bases and J by 3 bases, leaving 9 bases between them. CDR3 protein: CASSLALGGYNEQFF. The DNA for the CDR3 is TGTGCCAGCAGCTTAGCGTTAGGGGGCTACAATGAGCAGTTCTTC.

The genes are TRBV7-3 and TRBJ2-1, with 11 bases that match TRBD2. Losses at the gene ends were 1 base for V and 4 bases for J; bases not matched to a gene: 9. The CDR3 covers 18 residues. CDR1 and CDR2 from the germline V gene are SGHTA and FQGTGA. The CDR3 sequence: CASSLSSGLAGGYNEQFF. For the CDR3, the DNA is TGTGCCAGCAGCTTAAGCTCCGGGCTAGCGGGGGGATACAATGAGCAGTTCTTC.